This T cell receptor beta chain was captured by sequencing in a study of early T cells in non-severe SARS-CoV-2 infection. This clonotype appeared a few times. The length of the CDR3 is 12 residues. CDR1 is LNHDA, CDR2 SQIVND, per germline (reference sequence). V dropped 10 bases and J dropped 5; count of bases not matched to a gene: 4. In TCRdb, the 5' RACE reads were re-called with MiXCR into one record per CDR3 protein. Of 55,000 to 85,000 distinct CDR3 sequences in the sample, about 9% were seen once. The origin of this receptor is an adult who was a healthcare worker with PCR-confirmed SARS-CoV-2 infection or an uninfected control (not recorded which). Sequencing was performed on whole blood, taken at baseline. This chain joins TRBV19 and TRBJ1-1, with 10 bases that match TRBD1. CDR3 loop: CATADRGTEAFF. CDR3 nucleotides: TGTGCCACCGCGGACAGGGGGACTGAAGCTTTCTTT.